This T cell receptor (beta chain) was sequenced in a study of identical twins listed by TCRdb under 2016. In the study overall: To test whether fetal clonotypes persist, this study deep-sequenced TCR alpha and beta repertoires from monozygotic twins, from unrelated adults of various ages, and from cord blood. To rule out contamination, the twin experiments were replicated at different times with different library preparation protocols. Points the paper makes about the study in general: Conclusions relied on cross-sectional statistical analysis, since the same donors could not be followed over many years. Invariant T cells such as MAIT and iNKT could partly confound zero-insertion analyses, although diverse VJ usage argued against such confounding for most clonotypes. Compared with coincidental sharing between unrelated individuals, out-of-frame TCR alpha sequences shared between twins had an excess of sequences with low generation probability. Abundant cord blood beta clonotypes had fewer insertions, young adult naive repertoires showed a similar but weaker trend, and memory repertoires showed no such trend. The excess sharing between twins in beta out-of-frame sequences was weaker because fewer shared sequences reduced the signal-to-noise ratio. Recombination models systematically underestimated out-of-frame TCR alpha sharing in monozygotic twins but agreed with sharing between unrelated individuals.

Library creation used 5' RACE. Sequencer: Illumina HiSeq 2000. Template switching added a universal primer binding site, and the final cDNA carried a unique molecular identifier that allowed TCR cDNA molecules to be counted accurately. First-strand cDNA for TCR alpha and beta chains was synthesized from specific primers in the conserved constant-segment region. To control for contamination, every cDNA library was double barcoded, receiving both a SMART-Mk sample barcode and Illumina barcodes. Two successive PCR steps introduced TruSeq adapter sequences along with Illumina sample barcodes. The TCR alpha and beta cDNA libraries were sequenced on the Illumina HiSeq platform using custom primers. As for the authors' bioinformatics: MiGEC was used to process raw reads and extract unique molecular identifiers, and MiXCR was used to find CDR3 positions. For each individual, recombination models were inferred using an EM algorithm with the repgenHMM and IGoR tools. The analysis of shared clonotypes was done with the tcR package in R, with sharing normalized by the product of cloneset sizes. To study raw recombination free of thymic and clonal selection effects, out-of-frame nonproductive sequences were analyzed. TCRdb applied fastp at Q25 and MiXCR to the public reads, then kept only in-frame beta chains. For every CDR3 protein sequence, its rows merge into one entry that carries the most common genes and DNA. The V and J calls shown here were made by TCRdb, not taken from the authors' results. The sample table contains some 1,700,000 distinct CDR3 sequences; only one count was recorded for roughly a third of them. The ten largest make up 0.25% to 0.3% of the sample.

To note about this clonotype: Its binding antigen is unknown. Base qualities are not provided; no much larger clone lies one nucleotide away.

The CDR3 sequence holds 15 residues, the cysteine and phenylalanine included. CDR3 DNA is the only sequence kept; it has 45 bases, read in frame from the first base. Every donor was a healthy Caucasian. The chain couples TRBV12-3 or TRBV12-4 to TRBJ2-5; TRBD2 aligns with 10 central bases. The DNA end is more similar to TRBJ2-7, so the J call may be wrong. The receptor's source is a newborn girl in good health. Sequencing was done on a sample of cord blood. The CDR3 loop reads CASSLSPGLANEQYF. The DNA reads as follows: TGTGCCAGCAGTTTAAGTCCGGGACTAGCGAACGAGCAGTACTTC.